This T cell receptor (beta chain) came from a study of blood T cell repertoires in COVID-19. Study-level information: Researchers got acute and convalescent COVID-19 samples from the United States, Italy and Spain. Sources were T cells, B-cell-depleted T cells, or PBMCs; the material itself was cDNA or gDNA.

The germline CDR1 and CDR2 sequences are LGHNA and YNFKEQ. Germline trimming cut 0 bases from V and 0 bases from J; bases unmatched to any gene: 9. The CDR3 has 18 amino acids. Profiling relied on immunoSEQ multiplex PCR, and the TCRdb table lists in-frame clones only, not all of them. The sample includes about 250,000 clones, around 84% of them seen just once. The cohort comprised adults aged 18 to 89 years residing in under 25 US areas. Two negative PCRs, clearance, or symptom resolution were required of recovered Cohort 3 donors. The chain uses TRBV4-2 and TRBJ2-7, with 9 bases that match TRBD2. This TCR was recovered from a man aged 35 to 55 who had recovered from COVID-19. Input material: PBMCs or T cells enriched from blood (not recorded which). The CDR3 DNA follows: TGTGCCAGCAGCCAAGATTTAGGGGCGGGAGGGTCCTCCTACGAGCAGTACTTC. This gives the protein CASSQDLGAGGSSYEQYF.